These T cell receptor beta chains were read from a single sample in a study of cytomegalovirus exposure and HLA in healthy donors. TCRdb's copy holds only in-frame clones and misses some; the assay was immunoSEQ multiplex PCR. The table includes about 63,000 clones, approximately 88% detected once. Sequences were obtained from PBMCs. These receptors were taken from a woman aged 18-29 years in good health and CMV-seronegative. Both conserved end residues are part of each CDR3. A D gene is named only where the DNA matches it firmly. A row's size may be missing; if present it is once, few, many or a size class.

v_gene: TRBV11-2
d_gene: NA
j_gene: TRBJ2-1
abundance: NA
CDR3aa: CASSTRQISPYLFF
CDR3nt: TGTGCCAGCAGCACAAGACAGATTTCCCCTTACTTGTTCTTC

v_gene: TRBV28
d_gene: NA
j_gene: TRBJ2-7
abundance: NA
CDR3aa: CASSSGVSEQYF
CDR3nt: TGTGCCAGCAGCTCGGGGGTTTCCGAGCAGTACTTC

v_gene: TRBV18
d_gene: NA
j_gene: TRBJ1-4
abundance: NA
CDR3aa: CASKGEASNEKLFF
CDR3nt: TGTGCCAGCAAAGGCGAGGCATCTAATGAAAAACTGTTTTTT

v_gene: TRBV4-1
d_gene: NA
j_gene: TRBJ1-5
abundance: NA
CDR3aa: CASSHPTGNQPQHF
CDR3nt: TGCGCCAGCAGCCACCCGACGGGGAATCAGCCCCAGCATTTT

v_gene: TRBV15
d_gene: NA
j_gene: TRBJ2-5
abundance: NA
CDR3aa: CATSGPAKGLRGRETQYF
CDR3nt: TGTGCCACCAGCGGACCAGCAAAGGGACTCCGAGGGCGAGAGACCCAGTACTTC

v_gene: TRBV5-8
d_gene: TRBD2
j_gene: TRBJ2-5
abundance: NA
CDR3aa: CASSLEQGFEGLQETQYF
CDR3nt: TGTGCCAGCAGCTTGGAGCAGGGTTTTGAGGGACTACAAGAGACCCAGTACTTC

v_gene: TRBV30
d_gene: NA
j_gene: TRBJ2-4
abundance: few
CDR3aa: CAWGGADIQYF
CDR3nt: TGTGCCTGGGGGGGGGCTGACATTCAGTACTTC

v_gene: TRBV28
d_gene: NA
j_gene: TRBJ2-1
abundance: NA
CDR3aa: CASSLMAPRQFF
CDR3nt: TGTGCCAGCAGTTTAATGGCTCCCCGGCAGTTCTTC

v_gene: TRBV28
d_gene: TRBD1
j_gene: TRBJ2-3
abundance: once
CDR3aa: CASSFIGQGANTQYF
CDR3nt: TGTGCCAGCAGTTTCATTGGACAGGGGGCAAATACGCAGTATTTT

v_gene: TRBV13
d_gene: NA
j_gene: TRBJ1-2
abundance: NA
CDR3aa: CASSLARVSGYTF
CDR3nt: TGTGCCAGCAGCTTAGCCAGGGTCTCCGGCTACACCTTC

v_gene: TRBV27
d_gene: NA
j_gene: TRBJ2-7
abundance: NA
CDR3aa: CASTPGFYEQYF
CDR3nt: TGTGCCAGCACCCCAGGGTTCTACGAGCAGTACTTC

v_gene: TRBV7-2
d_gene: NA
j_gene: TRBJ1-5
abundance: NA
CDR3aa: CASRLDGGGGIYQPQHF
CDR3nt: TGTGCCAGCAGGCTTGACGGGGGAGGGGGGATATATCAGCCCCAGCATTTT

v_gene: TRBV14
d_gene: TRBD1
j_gene: TRBJ2-7
abundance: few
CDR3aa: CASSRTGYEQYF
CDR3nt: TGTGCCAGCAGCCGGACAGGCTACGAGCAGTACTTC

v_gene: TRBV5-6
d_gene: NA
j_gene: TRBJ2-6
abundance: NA
CDR3aa: CASSSAGGLLRANVLTF
CDR3nt: TGTGCCAGCAGCTCGGCGGGCGGGCTGTTAAGGGCCAACGTCCTGACTTTC

v_gene: TRBV18
d_gene: TRBD1
j_gene: TRBJ1-2
abundance: NA
CDR3aa: CASGGDRSGYTF
CDR3nt: TGTGCCAGCGGCGGGGACAGGTCCGGCTACACCTTC

v_gene: TRBV28
d_gene: TRBD1
j_gene: TRBJ1-1
abundance: NA
CDR3aa: CASSTGTGGGTEAFF
CDR3nt: TGTGCCAGCAGCACCGGGACAGGGGGCGGCACTGAAGCTTTCTTT

v_gene: TRBV28
d_gene: NA
j_gene: TRBJ1-4
abundance: NA
CDR3aa: CASSTPSGSTNEKLFF
CDR3nt: TGTGCCAGCAGTACCCCTTCAGGGTCCACTAATGAAAAACTGTTTTTT

v_gene: TRBV6-1
d_gene: NA
j_gene: TRBJ2-1
abundance: NA
CDR3aa: CASSVLGQGWTRSYNEQFF
CDR3nt: TGTGCCAGCAGTGTTCTAGGACAGGGTTGGACTAGATCCTACAATGAGCAGTTCTTC

v_gene: TRBV19
d_gene: NA
j_gene: TRBJ1-1
abundance: once
CDR3aa: CASSMDRGNTEAFF
CDR3nt: TGTGCCAGTAGTATGGACCGGGGAAACACTGAAGCTTTCTTT

v_gene: TRBV5-4
d_gene: TRBD1
j_gene: TRBJ2-2
abundance: NA
CDR3aa: CASRKQGAETGELFF
CDR3nt: TGTGCCAGCAGAAAACAGGGGGCGGAAACCGGGGAGCTGTTTTTT

v_gene: TRBV29-1
d_gene: TRBD2
j_gene: TRBJ2-7
abundance: NA
CDR3aa: CSVSGSGGLISYEQYF
CDR3nt: TGCAGCGTTTCCGGGTCGGGGGGGCTCATCTCCTACGAGCAGTACTTC

v_gene: TRBV2
d_gene: TRBD2
j_gene: TRBJ2-1
abundance: NA
CDR3aa: CANSAGLAVHNEQFF
CDR3nt: TGTGCCAACAGTGCTGGACTAGCGGTTCACAATGAGCAGTTCTTC

v_gene: TRBV10-3
d_gene: NA
j_gene: TRBJ2-3
abundance: once
CDR3aa: CAISGGSSTDTQYF
CDR3nt: TGTGCCATCAGTGGAGGGTCCAGCACAGATACGCAGTATTTT

v_gene: TRBV28
d_gene: NA
j_gene: TRBJ1-2
abundance: NA
CDR3aa: CASSLEFPGGYTF
CDR3nt: TGTGCCAGCAGTTTAGAGTTCCCAGGAGGCTACACCTTC

v_gene: TRBV7-9
d_gene: NA
j_gene: TRBJ1-5
abundance: NA
CDR3aa: CASNRGNQPQHF
CDR3nt: TGTGCCAGCAATCGGGGAAATCAGCCCCAGCATTTT

v_gene: TRBV28
d_gene: NA
j_gene: TRBJ1-5
abundance: NA
CDR3aa: CASSSVTDSFSNQPQHF
CDR3nt: TGTGCCAGCAGTTCAGTCACGGACAGTTTCAGCAATCAGCCCCAGCATTTT

v_gene: TRBV27
d_gene: TRBD2
j_gene: TRBJ2-7
abundance: NA
CDR3aa: CASSLSTGTSGPYEQYF
CDR3nt: TGTGCCAGCAGTTTATCGACCGGGACTAGCGGCCCCTACGAGCAGTACTTC

v_gene: TRBV6-5
d_gene: NA
j_gene: TRBJ2-5
abundance: once
CDR3aa: CASSSTFTQETQYF
CDR3nt: TGTGCCAGCAGTTCTACCTTTACGCAAGAGACCCAGTACTTC

v_gene: TRBV7-9
d_gene: TRBD1
j_gene: TRBJ2-5
abundance: NA
CDR3aa: CASSLVRQGEETQYF
CDR3nt: TGTGCCAGCAGCTTAGTACGACAGGGTGAAGAGACCCAGTACTTC

v_gene: TRBV2
d_gene: NA
j_gene: TRBJ2-5
abundance: NA
CDR3aa: CASSGLVRRRETQYF
CDR3nt: TGTGCCAGCAGTGGACTAGTCAGAAGGCGAGAGACCCAGTACTTC

v_gene: TRBV9
d_gene: NA
j_gene: TRBJ2-3
abundance: NA
CDR3aa: CASSPLGGGATDTQYF
CDR3nt: TGTGCCAGCAGTCCGTTAGGGGGGGGAGCCACAGATACGCAGTATTTT

v_gene: TRBV6-5
d_gene: NA
j_gene: TRBJ2-3
abundance: NA
CDR3aa: CASGGVTDTQYF
CDR3nt: TGTGCCAGCGGGGGCGTCACAGATACGCAGTATTTT

v_gene: TRBV5-4
d_gene: NA
j_gene: TRBJ2-5
abundance: NA
CDR3aa: CASSVRGTETQYF
CDR3nt: TGTGCCAGCAGCGTCCGGGGAACGGAGACCCAGTACTTC

v_gene: TRBV4-2
d_gene: NA
j_gene: TRBJ1-5
abundance: NA
CDR3aa: CASSQVGSGRPQHF
CDR3nt: TGTGCCAGCAGCCAAGTGGGAAGCGGGAGGCCCCAGCATTTT

v_gene: TRBV14
d_gene: TRBD1
j_gene: TRBJ2-1
abundance: NA
CDR3aa: CASSPPGQGYWNEQFF
CDR3nt: TGTGCCAGCAGCCCTCCCGGACAGGGATATTGGAATGAGCAGTTCTTC

v_gene: TRBV6-5
d_gene: TRBD1
j_gene: TRBJ1-5
abundance: NA
CDR3aa: CASSRGGAGQPQHF
CDR3nt: TGTGCCAGCAGCCGAGGGGGCGCAGGCCAGCCCCAGCATTTT